Following are 24 T cell receptor beta chains from one sample sequenced in a study of T cell clonotyping in hematopoietic cell transplantation (dated by TCRdb to the early 2020s). The sample's time point label, in plain terms: 180 days after allo-HCT. The library relied on the immunoSEQ multiplex PCR assay. TCRdb stores this immuneACCESS table with in-frame sequences only. Part of the clones is absent; in the studies checked, under half of the shortfall reflects unresolved V genes, and no reason is known for the rest. For this sample there are about 5,700 clones; more than 25% appear just once. In total, the top ten clones hold roughly an eighth of the sample. Sample: peripheral blood mononuclear cells, taken 180 days after allogeneic stem cell transplant. The receptors derive from a male patient in his 40s who had an allogeneic stem cell transplant from an unrelated donor, so the T cells may come from the graft donor. Some clones in this sample may be carry-over from other donors' samples.

This clone showed up just a few times. The chain couples TRBV5-1 to TRBJ2-5, with D perhaps matching TRBD1 (6 bases). The CDR3 sequence is 13 residues long. V was shortened by 2 bases and J by 4 bases, with 9 bases between the two germline ends. Germline CDR1 SGHRS, CDR2 YFSETQ. In DNA form, the CDR3 reads TGCGCCAGCAGCTTTACAGGGCTAGAGACCCAGTACTTC. Translated: CASSFTGLETQYF. Complete variable domain (other parts from reference TRBV5-1 and TRBJ2-5): KAGVTQTPRYLIKTRGQQVTLSCSPISGHRSVSWYQQTPGQGLQFLFEYFSETQRNKGNFPGRFSGRQFSNSRSEMNVSTLELGDSALYLCASSFTGLETQYFGPGTRLLVL.

The chain uses TRBV25-1 and TRBJ1-2; D ambiguous. Germline V gene sequence: CDR1 MGHDK, CDR2 SYGVNS. The V and J ends lost 4 bases and 7 bases respectively, with 7 bases between them. The CDR3 extends over 11 amino acids. CDR3 sequence (DNA): TGTGCCAGCAGTGGGCCCGGTGGCTACACCTTC. Translating gives CASSGPGGYTF.

The J gene is TRBJ1-1, the V gene TRBV20-1; no clear D gene. Germline V lookup: CDR1 DFQATT, CDR2 SNEGSKA (reference sequence). The CDR3 is made up of 11 amino acids. V was clipped by 2 bases and J by 7 bases, with 8 bases between them. This CDR3 reads CSARPIGEAFF. The CDR3 nucleotides are TGCAGTGCTAGACCCATAGGTGAAGCTTTCTTT.

In this sample, this clone turned up once. The chain carries TRBV30 and TRBJ2-3; the match to TRBD2 covers 12 bases. J was trimmed by 4 bases and V by 6 bases; bases with no gene match: 2. This CDR3 is built from 13 residues. The V gene's germline CDR1 is GTSNPN and CDR2 SVGIG (reference sequence). CDR3 region: CACGLAGSDTQYF. The CDR3 region has the DNA TGTGCCTGCGGACTAGCGGGGTCAGATACGCAGTATTTT.

The rearrangement links TRBV30 to TRBJ2-1, with D tentatively TRBD1 (5 bases). The CDR3 loop spans 13 amino acids. Germline loops: CDR1 GTSNPN, CDR2 SVGIG (reference sequence). Trimming pared 1 base from V and 4 bases from J, leaving 8 bases between. This chain's CDR3 is CAWSADTYNEQFF. The DNA for the CDR3 is TGTGCCTGGAGTGCGGACACTTACAATGAGCAGTTCTTC.

By share, this clone counts as large (0.1 to 1%). The V gene is TRBV4-1, the J gene TRBJ1-2; D remains unclear. Trimming removed 1 base at V and 3 bases at J, with 9 bases between. This CDR3 is built from 14 residues. Germline V gene sequence: CDR1 MGHRA, CDR2 YSYEKL. The DNA of the CDR3 is TGCGCCAGCAGCCAAGGACACCACGACTATGGCTACACCTTC. Translating gives CASSQGHHDYGYTF.

This chain connects TRBV4-1 to TRBJ1-1; D not certain. Trimming took 5 bases from V and 1 from J, leaving 11 bases between them. CDR1 MGHRA and CDR2 YSYEKL come from the germline V gene. This CDR3 is built from 14 residues. The DNA for the CDR3 is TGCGCCAGCAGCACCCGGACGGAGAACACTGAAGCTTTCTTT. The encoded protein is CASSTRTENTEAFF.

The chain carries TRBV10-3 and TRBJ2-3, with D hard to call. Germline V lookup: CDR1 ENHRY, CDR2 SYGVKD. This CDR3 has 13 residues. V lost 2 bases and J lost 8, with 11 bases in between. The CDR3 DNA is TGTGCCATCAGTGAGACGTATATGGGTACGCAGTATTTT. Amino acid sequence: CAISETYMGTQYF.

V is TRBV19 and J is TRBJ1-5; 10 bases agree with TRBD1. Looked up from germline, CDR1 is LNHDA and CDR2 is SQIVND (reference sequence). The CDR3 consists of 15 residues. The junction had 4 bases not matched to a gene; V was cut back by 5 bases and J by 3 bases. In nucleotides, the CDR3 is TGTGCCAGTAGTCTAGGGACAGGGGCCAATCAGCCCCAGCATTTT. Its protein product is CASSLGTGANQPQHF.

This clone was seen only a few times. The rearrangement links TRBV6-1 to TRBJ2-7; 11 bases map to TRBD1. The CDR3 sequence is 13 residues long. Germline V gene lookup returns CDR1 MNHNS and CDR2 SASEGT. The V segment lost 4 bases and the J segment 5 bases; nucleotides outside the gene matches: 1. The CDR3 is CASSGDRGDEQYF. As DNA, the CDR3 is TGTGCCAGCAGTGGGGACAGGGGGGACGAGCAGTACTTC.

In its sample, this clone is large. This rearrangement joins TRBV4-1 to TRBJ2-7; 7 nucleotides match TRBD1. The CDR3 length is 16 residues. The germline CDR1 and CDR2 sequences are MGHRA and YSYEKL. Trimming at V came to 1 base and at J to 1 base, leaving 7 bases not matched to a gene. CDR3 in amino acids: CASSQGDSPFSYEQYF. The CDR3 region has the DNA TGCGCCAGCAGCCAAGGGGACAGTCCTTTTTCCTACGAGCAGTACTTC.

V is TRBV30 and J is TRBJ2-5; D gene ambiguous. Trimming took off 0 bases at V and 5 bases at J, with 10 bases between the two ends. CDR1 GTSNPN and CDR2 SVGIG come from the germline V gene (reference sequence). This CDR3 spans 13 amino acids. This CDR3 reads CAWSVLGVETQYF. DNA for the CDR3: TGTGCCTGGAGTGTACTTGGCGTGGAGACCCAGTACTTC.

The chain carries TRBV30 and TRBJ1-1; tentative D call: TRBD1 (6 bases). Trimming cost V 3 bases and J 5 bases, with 10 bases left between them. The CDR3 is 12 amino acids. In germline, CDR1 is GTSNPN, CDR2 SVGIG (reference sequence). DNA of the CDR3: TGTGCCTGGAGCCAGGGGTGGACTGAAGCTTTCTTT. The encoded protein is CAWSQGWTEAFF.

The sample holds a few counts of this clone. This CDR3 reads CASSAPDRGTEAFF. The CDR3 nucleotides are TGTGCCAGTAGTGCCCCCGACAGGGGAACTGAAGCTTTCTTT. The chain combines TRBV19 with TRBJ1-1, with TRBD1 matching over 8 bases. CDR3 length: 14 residues. V was pared by 5 bases and J by 5 bases, with 7 bases of the junction left unmatched. CDR1 and CDR2 from the germline V gene are LNHDA and SQIVND (reference sequence).

This clone appeared a few times. The chain carries TRBV6-5 and TRBJ1-2, with D hard to call. Trimming removed 8 bases at V and 4 bases at J, with 14 bases between. Germline CDR1 and CDR2: MNHEY and SVGAGI. The length of the CDR3 is 13 residues. CDR3 bases: TGTGCCAGCGGATCACAGCAAATCTATGGCTACACCTTC. Translated: CASGSQQIYGYTF.

The chain employs TRBV27 and TRBJ2-5; D unclear. V was clipped by 4 bases and J by 5 bases, with 17 bases between them. CDR1 is MNHEY, CDR2 SMNVEV, per germline (reference sequence). This CDR3 has 15 residues. CDR3 sequence reads: CASSSSTGIPETQYF. The CDR3 DNA is TGTGCCAGCAGTTCCTCGACCGGAATACCGGAGACCCAGTACTTC.

This chain joins TRBV30 and TRBJ1-2; D possibly corresponds to TRBD1 (6 bases). Per the germline V gene, CDR1 is GTSNPN and CDR2 is SVGIG (reference sequence). Trimming stripped 0 bases from V and 3 bases from J, with 11 bases between. The CDR3 length is 14 residues. DNA of the CDR3: TGTGCCTGGAGTGTCAAGGGGGTAGACTATGGCTACACCTTC. This gives the protein CAWSVKGVDYGYTF.

The chain carries TRBV30 and TRBJ2-5; 11 bases align to TRBD2. Trimming took 2 bases from V and 9 from J; bases not matched to a gene: 11. The germline V gene encodes CDR1 GTSNPN and CDR2 SVGIG (reference sequence). This CDR3 has 15 amino acids. This CDR3 is CAWSPYLAGGGAQYF. The CDR3 nucleotides read TGTGCCTGGAGTCCCTACCTAGCGGGGGGCGGGGCCCAGTACTTC.

This clone was counted only a few times. V usage is TRBV6-6 and J usage is TRBJ1-1; weak D call: TRBD1 (5 bases). Germline CDR1 MNHNY, CDR2 SVGAGI (reference sequence). The CDR3 covers 14 residues. V was clipped by 5 bases and J by 5 bases, with 15 bases between them. CDR3 nucleotide sequence: TGTGCCAGCAGTCCCGGGACCAAGGGGACTGAAGCTTTCTTT. Translated, it gives CASSPGTKGTEAFF.

V gene TRBV30 combines with J gene TRBJ2-7, with D tentatively TRBD1 or TRBD2 (5 bases each). Germline V lookup: CDR1 GTSNPN, CDR2 SVGIG (reference sequence). The length of the CDR3 is 15 residues. Trimming pared 1 base from V and 0 bases from J, leaving 13 bases between. CDR3 nucleotides: TGTGCCTGGAGTGGGCGAGGGGACGGCTCCTACGAGCAGTACTTC. This gives the protein CAWSGRGDGSYEQYF.

This rearrangement joins TRBV29-1 to TRBJ2-7; TRBD1 is a possible D gene (5 bases). Germline-derived CDR1 and CDR2 are SQVTM and ANQGSEA. This CDR3 contains 11 residues. Trimming shortened V by 1 base and J by 6 bases, and 7 bases separated the two germline ends. The CDR3, as DNA: TGCAGCGTTGAAGTGGGGCCCGAGCAGTACTTC. Translated: CSVEVGPEQYF.

This clone was seen just once. The chain couples TRBV4-1 to TRBJ2-1, with 13 bases matching TRBD2. This CDR3 has 19 amino acids. Germline CDR1 is MGHRA and CDR2 is YSYEKL. V was clipped by 2 bases and J by 6 bases; unmatched bases: 13. The CDR3 spells CASSQTPVSRTSGGNEQFF. CDR3 coding DNA: TGCGCCAGCAGCCAAACTCCAGTATCCCGGACTAGCGGGGGCAATGAGCAGTTCTTC.

This clone turned up a few times. This chain links TRBV7-2 with TRBJ1-5; D gene unclear. V lost 0 bases to trimming and J lost 5 bases, with 8 bases between them. Germline V lookup: CDR1 SGHTA, CDR2 FQGNSA. The CDR3 loop spans 14 amino acids. Written as DNA, the CDR3 is TGTGCCAGCAGCTTAGCGGGTCCAGATCAGCCCCAGCATTTT. This encodes CASSLAGPDQPQHF.

The rearrangement joins TRBV30 to TRBJ2-7, with D maybe TRBD1 (5 bases). Germline CDR1 is GTSNPN and CDR2 is SVGIG (reference sequence). The CDR3 spans 13 residues. With 2 bases removed from V and 3 bases from J, the gap between germline ends came to 11 bases. CDR3 in DNA: TGTGCCTGGAGTTTCCCTCAGGGCTACGAGCAGTACTTC. Its translation: CAWSFPQGYEQYF.